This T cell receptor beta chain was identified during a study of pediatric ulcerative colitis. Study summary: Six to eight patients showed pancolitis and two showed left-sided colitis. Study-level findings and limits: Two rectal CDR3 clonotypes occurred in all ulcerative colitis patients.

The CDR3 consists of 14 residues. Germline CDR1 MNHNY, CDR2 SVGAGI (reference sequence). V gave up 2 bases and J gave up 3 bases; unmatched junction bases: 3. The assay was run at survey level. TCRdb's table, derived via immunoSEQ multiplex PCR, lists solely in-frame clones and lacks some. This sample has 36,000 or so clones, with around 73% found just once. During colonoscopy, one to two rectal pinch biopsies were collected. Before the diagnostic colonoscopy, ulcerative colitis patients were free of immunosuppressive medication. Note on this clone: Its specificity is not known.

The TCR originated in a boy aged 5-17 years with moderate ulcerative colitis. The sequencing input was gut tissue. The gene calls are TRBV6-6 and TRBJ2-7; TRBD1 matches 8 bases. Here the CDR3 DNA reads TGTGCCAGCAGTTACGAGGGACAGGTCTACGAGCAGTACTTC. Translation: CASSYEGQVYEQYF.